The clone carrying this T cell receptor beta chain was observed many times. Its target is not known. V lost 4 bases to trimming and J lost 4 bases; unmatched junction nucleotides: 7. Germline lookup yields CDR1 SGHVS and CDR2 FNYEAQ. The CDR3 covers 15 residues. TCRdb independently ran MiXCR on the reads; one entry per CDR3 protein. This sample has more than 350,000 distinct CDR3 sequences; about 33% occur once, and the top ten carry around 13%. The source of the sample is a study of T cell repertoires in cytomegalovirus infection. Study-wide background: Based on public TCR beta signatures, there were indications of CMV infection and of a matching HLA type.

Whole-study findings and limits: Of the TCR beta families, the public ones yielded a cumulative frequency that identified carriers of CMV plus the relevant HLA.

Sequenced input: PBMCs. This chain links TRBV7-6 with TRBJ2-7; 10 bases line up with TRBD1. This receptor was taken from a human donor in good health (CMV status not recorded). Some clones in this sample may be carry-over from other donors' samples. This CDR3 reads CASSSGQGLSYEQYF. CDR3 bases: TGTGCCAGCAGCTCGGGACAGGGGTTGAGTTACGAGCAGTACTTC.